This TCR beta chain was recorded in a study of blood T cell repertoires in COVID-19. The overall study: Sources were T cells, B-cell-depleted T cells, or PBMCs; the material itself was cDNA or gDNA.

Trimming removed 5 bases at V and 1 base at J, with 8 bases between. Germline V gene lookup returns CDR1 SGHNT and CDR2 YENEEA. The CDR3 has 13 residues. In the authors' workflow: How many nucleated cells were present was estimated from reference gene primer amplification. The data were produced by immunoSEQ multiplex PCR, yet TCRdb's version contains in-frame clones alone and is incomplete. D and trimming come from the DNA, and the V and J calls and clone size come from that table. The sample lists some 300,000 clones; about 91% were seen once. Source material: peripheral blood. This TCR derives from a woman in her 30s who had recovered from COVID-19. This chain uses TRBV11-3 with TRBJ1-1, with D unresolved. The CDR3 loop reads CASSPGRNTEAFF. CDR3 coding DNA: TGTGCCAGCAGCCCCGGGAGGAACACTGAAGCTTTCTTT.